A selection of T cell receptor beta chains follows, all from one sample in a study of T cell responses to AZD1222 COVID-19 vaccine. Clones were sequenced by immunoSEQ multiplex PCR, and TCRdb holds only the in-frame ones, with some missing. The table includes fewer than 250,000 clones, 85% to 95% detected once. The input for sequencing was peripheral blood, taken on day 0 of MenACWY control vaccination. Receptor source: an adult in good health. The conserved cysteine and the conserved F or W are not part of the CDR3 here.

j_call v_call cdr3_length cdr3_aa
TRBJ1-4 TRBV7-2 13 ASSLHGTGNEKLF
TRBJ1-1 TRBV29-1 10 SVSRVNTEAF
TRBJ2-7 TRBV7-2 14 ASSLSGPGTGGEQY
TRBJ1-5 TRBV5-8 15 ASRRGTAPYSNQPQH
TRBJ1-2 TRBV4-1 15 ASTTTGMGVSGYGYT
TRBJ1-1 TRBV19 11 ASKAVENTEAF
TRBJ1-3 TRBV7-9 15 ASSLKGTGNSGNTIY
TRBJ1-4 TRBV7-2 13 VSSLEGLTNEKLF
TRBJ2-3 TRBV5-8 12 ASSLDTNTDTQY
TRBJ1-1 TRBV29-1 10 SGMRGNTEAF
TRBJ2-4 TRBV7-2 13 ASSARQVAAVIQY
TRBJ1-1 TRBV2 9 ASSEWGAAF
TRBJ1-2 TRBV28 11 ASRTGTDYGYT
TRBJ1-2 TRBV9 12 ASSVGSSNYGYT
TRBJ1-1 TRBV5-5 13 ASRPGSIWDTEAF
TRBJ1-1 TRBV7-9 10 ASSYSPEGAF
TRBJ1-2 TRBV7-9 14 ASSPTRGDGGYGYT
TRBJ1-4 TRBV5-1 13 ASSFGRMGNEKLF
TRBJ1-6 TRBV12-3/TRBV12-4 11 ASSPLLNSPLH
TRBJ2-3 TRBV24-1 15 ATSDLPWTGSTDTQY
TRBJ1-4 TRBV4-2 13 ASSQDEGEGEKLF
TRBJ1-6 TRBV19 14 ASSMSGTGGNSPLH
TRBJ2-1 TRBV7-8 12 ASSTGQGIDEQF